This T cell receptor (beta chain) is from a study of cytomegalovirus exposure and HLA in healthy donors. The sample holds one count of this clone. Deletions cut 4 bases from V and 0 bases from J, with 13 bases between. In germline, CDR1 is SGHTS, CDR2 YDEGEE. The CDR3 extends over 16 amino acids. 60 Vbeta and 13 Jbeta primers were used in PCR. Method: immunoSEQ multiplex PCR; TCRdb's copy keeps in-frame clones and lacks some. The table lists tens of thousands of clones, less than 80% of them singletons. The sequencing input was PBMCs. The chain links TRBV5-8 to TRBJ2-2, with D maybe TRBD1 (6 bases). The sequence derives from a woman aged 40 to 50 in good health and CMV-seropositive. The CDR3 loop reads CASSRFQGTNTGELFF. The CDR3 DNA is TGTGCCAGCAGCCGTTTTCAGGGGACGAACACCGGGGAGCTGTTTTTT.